A single sample gave rise to the 10 T cell receptor beta chains below, sequenced in a study of blood T cell repertoires in COVID-19. The method was immunoSEQ multiplex PCR; TCRdb's version includes in-frame clones alone and lacks a portion of them. The profile shows 230,000 or so clones, approximately 82% of them singletons. Sequencing was performed on peripheral blood. These TCRs come from a man aged 35 to 55 who had recovered from COVID-19.

The J gene is TRBJ2-3, the V gene TRBV19; no firm D call. The V and J ends lost 4 bases and 6 bases respectively, with 5 bases between them. The CDR3 is made up of 11 amino acids. CDR1 is LNHDA, CDR2 SQIVND, per germline (reference sequence). The CDR3 here is CASSTRDTQYF. Here the CDR3 DNA reads TGTGCCAGTAGTACGAGGGATACGCAGTATTTT.

The chain uses TRBV7-6 and TRBJ1-6, with 8 bases matching TRBD1. This CDR3 contains 15 residues. Germline V gives CDR1 SGHVS, CDR2 FNYEAQ. Unmatched junction bases numbered 3, after V lost 0 bases and J lost 8 bases. The CDR3 loop reads CASSLAAGGDSPLHF. The CDR3 DNA sequence: TGTGCCAGCAGCTTAGCGGCAGGGGGCGATTCACCCCTCCACTTT.

The chain recombines TRBV30 with TRBJ2-5; the D gene is possibly TRBD1 (5 bases). There are 16 residues in the CDR3. Looked up from germline, CDR1 is GTSNPN and CDR2 is SVGIG (reference sequence). Trimming took off 3 bases at V and 1 base at J, with 18 bases between the two ends. The CDR3 here is CAWRTRGLWLQETQYF. CDR3 DNA: TGTGCCTGGAGAACAAGGGGCCTCTGGCTCCAAGAGACCCAGTACTTC.

The gene calls are TRBV3-1 (or the pseudogene TRBV3-2) and TRBJ2-7, with TRBD2 matching 7 bases. This CDR3 region has 16 residues. Germline lookup yields CDR1 LGHDT and CDR2 YNNKEL (reference sequence). After removal of 5 bases from V and 7 bases from J, the junction contained 17 bases not matched to a gene. CDR3 loop: CASSRSPQGRAGEQYF. DNA of the CDR3: TGTGCCAGCAGCAGGAGCCCCCAAGGGAGGGCGGGGGAGCAGTACTTC.

The chain is built from TRBV3-1 (or the pseudogene TRBV3-2) and TRBJ1-6; maybe TRBD1 (6 bases). Trimming cost V 5 bases and J 10 bases, with 12 bases left between them. The CDR3 is made up of 13 amino acids. Germline V gives CDR1 LGHDT, CDR2 YNNKEL (reference sequence). CDR3 protein: CASSAGAGSPLHF. Written as DNA, the CDR3 is TGTGCCAGCAGCGCGGGGGCCGGGTCACCCCTCCACTTT.

This clone appeared once. The junction departs from the called germline gene at one end, perhaps through a read error. J is TRBJ2-2 and V is TRBV5-4; weak D call: TRBD1 (6 bases). CDR3 length equals 15 residues. Germline CDR1 is SGHNT and CDR2 is YYREEE (reference sequence). The CDR3 sequence is CASNLPRKGDGELFF. The DNA of the CDR3 is TGTGCCAGCAACTTGCCCCGAAAGGGGGACGGGGAGCTGTTTTTT.

This chain joins TRBV30 and TRBJ2-4, with D perhaps matching TRBD2 (6 bases). The CDR3 contains 17 residues. Trimming removed 0 bases from V and 6 bases from J, with 21 bases in between. The germline V gene encodes CDR1 GTSNPN and CDR2 SVGIG (reference sequence). The CDR3 loop is CAWSVGRTGRTGNIQYF. The CDR3 DNA follows: TGTGCCTGGAGTGTAGGGCGGACTGGGAGGACGGGAAACATTCAGTACTTC.

V usage is TRBV3-1 (or the pseudogene TRBV3-2) and J usage is TRBJ2-3; D is undetermined. Germline loops: CDR1 LGHDT, CDR2 YNNKEL (reference sequence). V was cut by 4 bases and J by 0 bases, with 11 bases left in between. The CDR3 is 15 residues long. The CDR3 DNA sequence: TGTGCCAGCAGCCCCTCGAGGCGAAGCACAGATACGCAGTATTTT. This translates into CASSPSRRSTDTQYF.

This chain joins TRBV19 and TRBJ1-2, with 8 bases aligning to TRBD1. Germline CDR1 and CDR2: LNHDA and SQIVND (reference sequence). The trim removed 4 bases at V and 8 bases at J, leaving 12 bases unmatched. The CDR3 is made up of 15 amino acids. CDR3 in amino acids: CASSNQGQGKEGYTF. The CDR3 bases are TGTGCCAGTAGTAACCAAGGACAGGGCAAGGAAGGCTACACCTTC.

The chain couples TRBV13 to TRBJ1-1, with TRBD1 identical over 7 bases. This CDR3 spans 17 amino acids. From germline, CDR1 is PRHDT and CDR2 FYEKMQ (reference sequence). Losses at the gene ends were 6 bases for V and 0 bases for J; bases not matched to a gene: 13. In DNA form, the CDR3 reads TGTGCCAGCAGTGAGTTTGGGGACAGCTCAATGAACACTGAAGCTTTCTTT. Its translation is CASSEFGDSSMNTEAFF.